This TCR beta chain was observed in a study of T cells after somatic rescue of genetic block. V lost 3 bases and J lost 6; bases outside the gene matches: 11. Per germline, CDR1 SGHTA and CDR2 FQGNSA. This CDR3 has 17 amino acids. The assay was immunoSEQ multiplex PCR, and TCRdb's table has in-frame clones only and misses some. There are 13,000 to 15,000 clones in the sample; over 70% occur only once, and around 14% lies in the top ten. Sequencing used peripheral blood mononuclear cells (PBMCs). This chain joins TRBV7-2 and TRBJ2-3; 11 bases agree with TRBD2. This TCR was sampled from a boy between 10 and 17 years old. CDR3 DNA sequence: TGTGCCAGCAGCTTCTCCCGGGCTAGCGGGAGGAAGGATACGCAGTATTTT. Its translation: CASSFSRASGRKDTQYF.